Below are 28 T cell receptor beta chains sequenced from a single sample in a study of cytomegalovirus exposure and HLA in healthy donors. The PCR contained 60 Vbeta and 13 Jbeta primers. Clones were read by immunoSEQ multiplex PCR, and TCRdb kept only the in-frame ones, dropping some. The sample has a few hundred thousand clones; approximately 85% are singletons. Sequencing was performed on PBMCs. The receptors were sampled from a woman in her thirties or forties in good health and CMV-seropositive.

This clone was detected a few times. This chain uses TRBV19 with TRBJ2-7, with D tentatively TRBD1 (5 bases). The germline CDR1 and CDR2 sequences are LNHDA and SQIVND (reference sequence). With 1 base removed from V and 2 bases from J, the gap between germline ends came to 9 bases. This CDR3 spans 14 amino acids. The CDR3 here is CASSIGYRTYEQYF. CDR3 sequence (DNA): TGTGCCAGTAGTATAGGGTACAGGACCTACGAGCAGTACTTC.

This clone was detected once. The rearrangement uses TRBV7-2 and TRBJ2-1; D possibly corresponds to TRBD1 (6 bases). Germline values: CDR1 SGHTA, CDR2 FQGNSA. The CDR3 extends over 13 amino acids. The ends were cut back, 3 bases at V and 9 bases at J, with 12 bases in the middle. The DNA for the CDR3 is TGTGCCAGCAGCTTGGACCAGGGGTTTGAGCAGTTCTTC. Protein sequence: CASSLDQGFEQFF.

V gene TRBV7-8 combines with J gene TRBJ1-2; D uncertain. The CDR3 extends over 15 amino acids. Germline CDR1 is SGHVS and CDR2 is FQNEAQ. The V gene lost 1 base and the J gene lost 2 bases, with 11 bases spanning the gap. CDR3 nucleotides: TGTGCCAGCAGCTTAGGTGGTTCCGGGAACTATGGCTACACCTTC. This encodes CASSLGGSGNYGYTF.

The table lists this clone with a count of one. The V gene is TRBV27, the J gene TRBJ2-7; 15 bases fit TRBD2. CDR3 length: 15 amino acids. The germline V gene has CDR1 MNHEY and CDR2 SMNVEV (reference sequence). V dropped 5 bases and J dropped 5; count of bases not matched to a gene: 4. The CDR3 reads CASSLRTSGRDEQYF. CDR3 sequence (DNA): TGTGCCAGCAGTCTTCGGACTAGCGGGAGGGACGAGCAGTACTTC.

This chain connects TRBV19 to TRBJ1-2; TRBD1 aligns across 7 bases. The CDR3 consists of 13 residues. Germline loops: CDR1 LNHDA, CDR2 SQIVND (reference sequence). The ends lost 7 bases at V and 4 bases at J; junction bases unmatched: 6. In DNA, the CDR3 is TGTGCCAGTAACCAGGGGGGCCCCTATGGCTACACCTTC. The encoded protein is CASNQGGPYGYTF.

The rearrangement uses TRBV28 and TRBJ1-5, with D possibly TRBD1 on 6 matching bases. Trimming took off 3 bases at V and 6 bases at J, with 12 bases between the two ends. CDR3 length: 14 residues. CDR1 and CDR2 (germline): MDHEN, SYDVKM. CDR3 sequence reads: CASSFPGESQPQHF. CDR3 bases: TGTGCCAGCAGTTTCCCAGGGGAAAGTCAGCCCCAGCATTTT.

V and J are TRBV11-2 and TRBJ2-7; possibly TRBD1 for D (6 bases). This CDR3 contains 15 residues. Germline loops: CDR1 SGHAT, CDR2 FQNNGV. Trimming cost V 1 base and J 0 bases, with 10 bases left between them. The CDR3 spells CASSLVQGSSYEQYF. CDR3 coding DNA: TGTGCCAGCAGCTTAGTACAGGGAAGCTCCTACGAGCAGTACTTC.

Only one count was recorded for this clone. V usage is TRBV19 and J usage is TRBJ1-5; possibly TRBD1 for D (5 bases). Germline V gene lookup returns CDR1 LNHDA and CDR2 SQIVND (reference sequence). Trimming took off 1 base at V and 5 bases at J, with 12 bases between the two ends. The CDR3 runs 15 residues. CDR3 coding DNA: TGTGCCAGTAGTATAGGCGGAATAGGGGATCAGCCCCAGCATTTT. It encodes CASSIGGIGDQPQHF.

V gene TRBV5-1 combines with J gene TRBJ2-5; tentative D call: TRBD1 (6 bases). Trimming pared 1 base from V and 2 bases from J, leaving 12 bases between. Germline V lookup: CDR1 SGHRS, CDR2 YFSETQ. This CDR3 contains 15 residues. The CDR3 reads CASSLSGVGQETQYF. The CDR3 DNA reads TGCGCCAGCAGCTTGTCAGGGGTAGGACAAGAGACCCAGTACTTC.

The chain employs TRBV4-1 and TRBJ2-7; D ambiguous. The CDR3 has 14 residues. Germline V gene sequence: CDR1 MGHRA, CDR2 YSYEKL. V was shortened by 0 bases and J by 3 bases, with 9 bases between the two germline ends. DNA for the CDR3: TGCGCCAGCAGCCAAGAGTTCCTTAACTACGAGCAGTACTTC. Protein product: CASSQEFLNYEQYF.

J is TRBJ2-1 and V is TRBV5-1, with D possibly being TRBD2 (6 bases). With 2 bases removed from V and 8 bases from J, the gap between germline ends came to 20 bases. CDR1 is SGHRS and CDR2 is YFSETQ in the germline V gene. This CDR3 spans 16 amino acids. For the CDR3, the DNA is TGCGCCAGCAGCTTAGGTCTAGCGATCAGTGGGGATGAGCAGTTCTTC. This sequence encodes CASSLGLAISGDEQFF. Together with reference TRBV5-1 and TRBJ2-1, the CDR3 gives the full variable domain: KAGVTQTPRYLIKTRGQQVTLSCSPISGHRSVSWYQQTPGQGLQFLFEYFSETQRNKGNFPGRFSGRQFSNSRSEMNVSTLELGDSALYLCASSLGLAISGDEQFFGPGTRLTVL.

This rearrangement joins TRBV13 to TRBJ2-7; D is undetermined. This CDR3 is 12 amino acids long. Trimming stripped 2 bases from V and 6 bases from J, with 8 bases between. Germline values: CDR1 PRHDT, CDR2 FYEKMQ (reference sequence). This CDR3 is CASSLLRAEQYF. CDR3 coding DNA: TGTGCCAGCAGCTTATTACGAGCCGAGCAGTACTTC.

The chain has TRBV10-3 and TRBJ2-5; 8 positions match TRBD2. Per germline, CDR1 ENHRY and CDR2 SYGVKD. The CDR3 loop spans 13 amino acids. Trimming cost V 8 bases and J 10 bases; bases outside gene matches: 12. This chain's CDR3 is CAIAIDERELQYF. Written as DNA, the CDR3 is TGTGCCATCGCTATTGACGAGCGGGAGCTCCAGTACTTC.

The CDR3 spells CASSVERVSYEQYF. The CDR3 coding sequence is TGTGCCAGCAGCGTAGAGCGGGTCTCCTACGAGCAGTACTTC. The chain couples TRBV7-9 to TRBJ2-7, with a tentative D call TRBD2 (6 bases). The germline CDR1 and CDR2 sequences are SEHNR and FQNEAQ (reference sequence). This CDR3 is 14 amino acids long. V lost 5 bases and J lost 0, with 11 bases in between.

A remark on this clone: Other DNA variants within this sample encode the same CDR3. J is TRBJ1-4 and V is TRBV11-3; D is undetermined. CDR1 and CDR2 from the germline V gene are SGHNT and YENEEA. Trimming took off 9 bases at V and 12 bases at J, with 20 bases between the two ends. CDR3 length: 13 residues. The CDR3 spells CASSQEGGFELFF. CDR3 nucleotides: TGTGCCAGTAGCCAGGAAGGAGGGTTTGAACTGTTTTTT.

Comments on this clone: Distinct nucleotide sequences in the sample also encode this CDR3. The gene calls are TRBV28 and TRBJ2-5; 7 bases agree with TRBD2. With 0 bases clipped from V and 4 bases from J, the junction kept 2 bases outside the gene matches. From germline, CDR1 is MDHEN and CDR2 SYDVKM. This CDR3 has 14 residues. The DNA of the CDR3 is TGTGCCAGCAGTTTATGGCGGGAGCGAGAGACCCAGTACTTC. Protein product: CASSLWRERETQYF.

The chain combines TRBV30 with TRBJ1-1; D remains ambiguous. There are 13 residues in the CDR3. V was pared by 0 bases and J by 11 bases, with 16 bases between. The germline V gene has CDR1 GTSNPN and CDR2 SVGIG (reference sequence). The CDR3 DNA is TGTGCCTGGAGTGTACGAGCGGCCGAGGGCGCTTTCTTT. Its protein is CAWSVRAAEGAFF.

V and J are TRBV14 and TRBJ1-2; perhaps TRBD1 as D (5 bases). Germline-derived CDR1 and CDR2 are SGHDN and FVKESK. The germline V and J ends were trimmed by 3 bases and 4 bases, with 12 bases remaining between them. The CDR3 runs 14 residues. CDR3: CASSQSATAYGYTF. CDR3 in DNA: TGTGCCAGCAGCCAGTCCGCGACAGCCTATGGCTACACCTTC. Complete variable domain (other parts from reference TRBV14 and TRBJ1-2): EAGVTQFPSHSVIEKGQTVTLRCDPISGHDNLYWYRRVMGKEIKFLLHFVKESKQDESGMPNNRFLAERTGGTYSTLKVQPAELEDSGVYFCASSQSATAYGYTFGSGTRLTVV.

The V call is TRBV7-9, the J call TRBJ1-4; a weak D match, TRBD1 (5 bases). The germline CDR1 and CDR2 sequences are SEHNR and FQNEAQ (reference sequence). This CDR3 region has 15 residues. Trimming stripped 3 bases from V and 4 bases from J, with 12 bases between. CDR3 residues: CASSFTGGINEKLFF. The CDR3 DNA follows: TGTGCCAGCAGCTTCACCGGGGGAATTAATGAAAAACTGTTTTTT.

The chain couples TRBV6-5 to TRBJ2-6; D unclear. This CDR3 contains 14 residues. Germline lookup yields CDR1 MNHEY and CDR2 SVGAGI. The ends were cut back, 0 bases at V and 4 bases at J, with 4 bases in the middle. CDR3 region: CASSYSTGANVLTF. The CDR3 nucleotides read TGTGCCAGCAGTTACTCGACAGGGGCCAACGTCCTGACTTTC.

The chain uses TRBV6-1 and TRBJ1-5, with TRBD1 identical over 9 bases. The V gene's germline CDR1 is MNHNS and CDR2 SASEGT. The CDR3 consists of 16 residues. V was pared by 0 bases and J by 4 bases, with 4 bases of the junction left unmatched. In nucleotides, the CDR3 is TGTGCCAGCAGTGAAGCGACAGGGGGAATTAATCAGCCCCAGCATTTT. Translated, it gives CASSEATGGINQPQHF.

In this sample, this clone turned up once. The V call is TRBV29-1, the J call TRBJ2-1, with a possible D match to TRBD2 (6 bases). The CDR3 covers 13 residues. The V end lost 4 bases, the J end lost 2 bases, and 9 bases lay between the germline ends. CDR1 and CDR2 (germline): SQVTM, ANQGSEA. The CDR3 loop is CSVVADTYNEQFF. The CDR3 nucleotides read TGCAGCGTTGTAGCGGATACCTACAATGAGCAGTTCTTC.

This chain joins TRBV28 and TRBJ1-2, with D possibly TRBD1 on 5 matching bases. Germline V lookup: CDR1 MDHEN, CDR2 SYDVKM. Between the trimmed V and J ends, which lost 7 bases and 4 bases, there was a span of 13 bases. CDR3 length: 13 residues. The CDR3 sequence is CASTRTTGYGYTF. Written as DNA, the CDR3 is TGTGCCAGCACCCGAACAACAGGCTATGGCTACACCTTC.

This rearrangement joins TRBV7-9 to TRBJ1-4; 7 nucleotides line up with TRBD1. Germline CDR1 is SEHNR and CDR2 is FQNEAQ (reference sequence). CDR3 length: 14 amino acids. With 5 bases clipped from V and 8 bases from J, the junction kept 8 bases outside the gene matches. CDR3 bases: TGTGCCAGCAGCGAACAGGGGTGGGGGGAAAAACTGTTTTTT. Residues: CASSEQGWGEKLFF.

The CDR3 coding sequence is TGTGCCAGCAGTGTAGCGGGAGGGCCGGGGGAATCCTACAATGAGCAGTTCTTC. Its translation is CASSVAGGPGESYNEQFF. The V gene is TRBV27, the J gene TRBJ2-1, with 11 bases fitting TRBD2. V shed 5 bases, J shed 1 base, and the junction held 10 bases outside the gene matches. Germline loops: CDR1 MNHEY, CDR2 SMNVEV (reference sequence). The CDR3 contains 18 residues.

The rearrangement links TRBV4-3 to TRBJ2-2; 9 nucleotides agree with TRBD1. Losses at the gene ends were 5 bases for V and 9 bases for J; bases not matched to a gene: 10. The CDR3 runs 15 residues. The germline V gene encodes CDR1 LGHNA and CDR2 YSLEER. CDR3 sequence reads: CASSKSRDRVRELFF. Written as DNA, the CDR3 is TGCGCCAGCAGCAAATCCCGGGACAGGGTCCGGGAGCTGTTTTTT.

The genes are TRBV27 and TRBJ2-7; 7 nucleotides line up with TRBD2. The CDR3 covers 15 residues. V gave up 6 bases and J gave up 3 bases; unmatched junction bases: 11. Germline CDR1 reads MNHEY; CDR2 reads SMNVEV (reference sequence). The CDR3 nucleotides read TGTGCCAGCAGAATACTCGGGAGGCAGGGCTACGAGCAGTACTTC. Protein product: CASRILGRQGYEQYF.

The chain links TRBV9 to TRBJ1-5, with D maybe TRBD1 (6 bases). The length of the CDR3 is 15 residues. Trimming cost V 0 bases and J 6 bases, with 13 bases left between them. Germline V gene data show CDR1 as SGDLS and CDR2 as YYNGEE. CDR3 sequence reads: CASSVGQGMGQPQHF. Written as DNA, the CDR3 is TGTGCCAGCAGCGTAGGGCAGGGGATGGGTCAGCCCCAGCATTTT.